Below are 19 T cell receptor beta chains sequenced from a single sample in a study of T-cell reconstitution after alpha-beta-depleted transplantation in children. Unique molecular identifiers featured in how the TCRbeta library was prepared. From the PCR reads, TCRdb called clonotypes with MiXCR, one entry per CDR3 protein. Here the sample spans a few hundred thousand distinct CDR3 sequences, 10% being singletons. The specimen comprised PBMCs from the stem cell graft donor, sampled from the stem cell graft. Receptors were obtained from a human donor who donated a stem cell graft to a child with acute lymphoblastic leukemia.

V gene TRBV7-8 combines with J gene TRBJ2-7; D remains unclear. The CDR3 extends over 14 amino acids. V was trimmed by 3 bases and J by 0 bases, leaving 9 bases between them. CDR1 and CDR2 (germline): SGHVS, FQNEAQ. The CDR3 loop is CASSFARNSYEQYF. The CDR3 DNA reads as TGTGCCAGCAGCTTCGCCCGGAACTCCTACGAGCAGTACTTC.

The chain uses TRBV27 and TRBJ2-1, with 8 bases matching TRBD2. V was pared by 7 bases and J by 9 bases, with 11 bases of the junction left unmatched. The CDR3 length is 14 residues. Germline CDR1 MNHEY, CDR2 SMNVEV (reference sequence). CDR3 amino acids: CASNLVAGSSEQFF. The CDR3 coding sequence is TGTGCCAGCAACCTAGTAGCGGGATCAAGTGAGCAGTTCTTC.

This clonotype was recorded at least ten times. The V gene is TRBV20-1, the J gene TRBJ2-5, with 7 bases identical to TRBD2. V lost 5 bases and J lost 2; bases outside the gene matches: 2. The CDR3 is 12 residues long. Per germline, CDR1 DFQATT and CDR2 SNEGSKA (reference sequence). The CDR3 region has the DNA TGCAGTGCTCTGCGGGGGCAAGAGACCCAGTACTTC. Protein: CSALRGQETQYF.

This clonotype has more than one count but fewer than ten. The chain combines TRBV4-1 with TRBJ2-3, with a possible D match to TRBD2 (6 bases). This CDR3 has 17 amino acids. CDR1 is MGHRA, CDR2 YSYEKL, per germline. The V gene lost 0 bases and the J gene lost 0 bases, with 13 bases spanning the gap. CDR3 bases: TGCGCCAGCAGCCAAGATTTCGGGGGAACTAGCACAGATACGCAGTATTTT. Translation: CASSQDFGGTSTDTQYF.

The chain employs TRBV7-2 and TRBJ2-1; D not resolved. V was shortened by 2 bases and J by 9 bases, with 14 bases between the two germline ends. Germline V gene lookup returns CDR1 SGHTA and CDR2 FQGNSA. The CDR3 length is 14 residues. CDR3: CASSLNAVELEQFF. The CDR3, as DNA: TGTGCCAGCAGCTTAAATGCGGTTGAGCTTGAGCAGTTCTTC.

This clonotype was seen a handful of times. The rearrangement uses TRBV27 and TRBJ2-4, with D perhaps given as TRBD1 or TRBD2 (5 bases each). The V gene's germline CDR1 is MNHEY and CDR2 SMNVEV (reference sequence). V shed 1 base and J shed 0 bases, with 10 bases lying between them. The CDR3 is 16 amino acids. The CDR3 reads CASSLLGDLAKNIQYF. The CDR3 coding sequence is TGTGCCAGCAGTTTATTAGGGGACCTAGCCAAAAACATTCAGTACTTC.

The chain joins TRBV28 to TRBJ2-3, with 9 bases that match TRBD1. Germline CDR1 and CDR2: MDHEN and SYDVKM. The junction had 11 bases not matched to a gene; V was cut back by 5 bases and J by 2 bases. CDR3 size: 17 residues. CDR3 region: CASSENRGRSITDTQYF. The CDR3 bases are TGTGCCAGCAGTGAAAACAGGGGGCGATCTATCACAGATACGCAGTATTTT.

The rearrangement joins TRBV5-6 to TRBJ2-1; D gene uncertain. The germline V gene encodes CDR1 SGHDT and CDR2 YYEEEE. The CDR3 runs to 11 residues. Trimming shortened V by 0 bases and J by 8 bases, and 3 bases separated the two germline ends. The CDR3 spells CASSLGHEQFF. In nucleotides, the CDR3 is TGTGCCAGCAGCTTGGGACATGAGCAGTTCTTC.

The chain joins TRBV7-2 to TRBJ1-2, with D unresolved. The length of the CDR3 is 13 residues. Per germline, CDR1 SGHTA and CDR2 FQGNSA. Trimming removed 5 bases from V and 8 bases from J, with 15 bases in between. In nucleotides, the CDR3 is TGTGCCAGCAGCCCCATCGCCGTCAGCGGCTACACCTTC. Protein: CASSPIAVSGYTF.

This clonotype was seen a handful of times. This chain joins TRBV20-1 and TRBJ2-5, with D perhaps matching TRBD1 or TRBD2 (5 bases each). The CDR3 is made up of 13 amino acids. Trimming removed 2 bases from V and 7 bases from J, with 14 bases in between. Germline assignment: CDR1 DFQATT and CDR2 SNEGSKA (reference sequence). The CDR3 DNA reads as TGCAGTGCTAGACCAGGGACGGAGTGGACCCAGTACTTC. Translating gives CSARPGTEWTQYF.

This clonotype occurred a few times. This sequence joins TRBV4-1 and TRBJ2-1; 10 positions match TRBD2. CDR1 and CDR2 from the germline V gene are MGHRA and YSYEKL. The CDR3 spans 16 residues. The V segment lost 3 bases and the J segment 1 base; nucleotides outside the gene matches: 3. The CDR3 DNA sequence: TGCGCCAGCAGCCACCTAGCGGGAGCGTCCTACAATGAGCAGTTCTTC. It is translated as CASSHLAGASYNEQFF.

This clonotype was observed many times. V is TRBV15 and J is TRBJ2-7, with TRBD2 identical over 11 bases. CDR3 size: 15 residues. Germline V CDR1 and CDR2: LNHNV, YYDKDF (reference sequence). The trim removed 3 bases at V and 4 bases at J, leaving 5 bases unmatched. The chain's CDR3 is CATSSPTSGKYEQYF. The DNA for the CDR3 is TGTGCCACCAGCAGCCCGACTAGCGGGAAGTACGAGCAGTACTTC.

This chain links TRBV20-1 with TRBJ2-3; D remains ambiguous. The CDR3 totals 14 residues. CDR1 DFQATT and CDR2 SNEGSKA come from the germline V gene (reference sequence). V lost 0 bases and J 4 bases, leaving 11 bases between the germline ends. The CDR3 region is CSAREAIVADTQYF. The DNA of the CDR3 is TGCAGTGCTAGAGAGGCAATAGTAGCAGATACGCAGTATTTT.

CDR3 in DNA: TGCGCCAGCAGCCCGACAGGGGTAGGGTCTGGAAACACCATATATTTT. It translates to CASSPTGVGSGNTIYF. V usage is TRBV5-1 and J usage is TRBJ1-3; 8 positions agree with TRBD1. V lost 4 bases to trimming and J lost 1 base; unmatched junction nucleotides: 7. Germline loops: CDR1 SGHRS, CDR2 YFSETQ. The CDR3 is 16 amino acids.

The V gene is TRBV11-2, the J gene TRBJ2-7, with 8 bases aligning to TRBD2. In germline, CDR1 is SGHAT, CDR2 FQNNGV. This CDR3 is 18 amino acids long. V shed 3 bases, J shed 0 bases, and the junction held 13 bases outside the gene matches. CDR3 nucleotides: TGTGCCAGCAGCTTTAGAGTAAGCGGGGGCGGAGGCTCCTACGAGCAGTACTTC. It is translated as CASSFRVSGGGGSYEQYF.

This clonotype was found a few times. The chain combines TRBV4-1 with TRBJ2-1; 11 nucleotides align to TRBD2. The CDR3 length is 19 residues. Germline trimming cut 4 bases from V and 0 bases from J; bases unmatched to any gene: 11. CDR1 MGHRA and CDR2 YSYEKL come from the germline V gene. The CDR3 region is CASSPGLAGLYSSYNEQFF. The DNA of the CDR3 is TGCGCCAGCAGCCCTGGACTAGCGGGCCTCTATAGCTCCTACAATGAGCAGTTCTTC.

CDR3 in DNA: TGCAGTGCTAGAGATGGGATTAAAATTAGCGGGAGCGCAACCTCCTACGAGCAGTACTTC. It translates to CSARDGIKISGSATSYEQYF. The chain recombines TRBV20-1 with TRBJ2-7; 9 bases are a match to TRBD2. This CDR3 is 20 amino acids long. CDR1 is DFQATT, CDR2 SNEGSKA, per germline (reference sequence). Losses at the gene ends were 0 bases for V and 0 bases for J; bases not matched to a gene: 18.

V and J are TRBV10-3 and TRBJ2-1, with 10 nucleotides matching TRBD1. Germline V CDR1 and CDR2: ENHRY, SYGVKD. The CDR3 runs 17 residues. V gave up 2 bases and J gave up 5 bases; unmatched junction bases: 9. The CDR3 sequence: CAISESLGQGSDNEQFF. CDR3 DNA sequence: TGTGCCATCAGTGAGAGTTTGGGACAGGGGTCCGACAATGAGCAGTTCTTC.

This clonotype is a singleton in its sample. The V call is TRBV24-1, the J call TRBJ2-1; D call uncertain. This CDR3 spans 21 amino acids. V was trimmed by 4 bases and J by 1 base, leaving 28 bases between them. In germline, CDR1 is KGHDR, CDR2 SFDVKD. CDR3 sequence (DNA): TGTGCCACCAGTGAACGTGATGTGATTAGCCGATACGACGTTTCCTACAATGAGCAGTTCTTC. Protein sequence: CATSERDVISRYDVSYNEQFF.